The 30 T cell receptor beta chains listed next were all sequenced from one sample in a study of regulatory T cells in long-lasting Graves disease. Time point defined: newly diagnosed GD, antithyroid drugs for less than 3 months. PBMC RNA was the source of the TCR library. Library construction for TCR beta used iRepertoire HTBI primers and Arm-PCR of CDR3 regions. TCRdb reprocessed the multiplex PCR reads via MiXCR and lists one record per CDR3 protein. The sample yields around 400,000 distinct CDR3 sequences, approximately 16% seen once. The data also belong to a second study, concerning T cells in Graves' hyperthyroidism and ophthalmopathy.

Material: peripheral blood mononuclear cells (PBMCs), obtained at new diagnosis, from a patient treated with antithyroid drugs. The receptors were sampled from a middle-aged woman with Graves disease.

This clonotype was counted many times. The rearrangement joins TRBV30 to TRBJ2-7, with D possibly being TRBD1 or TRBD2 (5 bases each). This CDR3 is 12 amino acids long. Germline assignment: CDR1 GTSNPN and CDR2 SVGIG (reference sequence). V dropped 5 bases and J dropped 3 bases, with 11 bases sitting between them. The CDR3 nucleotides read TGTGCCTGGCGGGGCCCTAACTACGAGCAGTACTTC. Protein sequence: CAWRGPNYEQYF.

This clonotype has at least ten counts. The rearrangement uses TRBV14 and TRBJ2-3; perhaps D is TRBD1 or TRBD2 (5 bases each). Germline CDR1 SGHDN, CDR2 FVKESK. The CDR3 has 13 amino acids. V was cut by 8 bases and J by 2 bases, with 11 bases left in between. The CDR3 is CASSVGTTDTQYF. The CDR3, as DNA: TGTGCCAGCTCGGTGGGGACCACAGATACGCAGTATTTT.

The table lists this clonotype with many counts. The chain uses TRBV2 and TRBJ2-1; 12 nucleotides line up with TRBD1. This CDR3 is built from 16 residues. The germline V gene has CDR1 SNHLY and CDR2 FYNNEI. V was pared by 6 bases and J by 8 bases, with 11 bases of the junction left unmatched. The CDR3 DNA follows: TGTGCCAGCAGAAGGGACAGGGGGCTTGGTTTCGATGAGCAGTTCTTC. Amino acids: CASRRDRGLGFDEQFF.

For this clonotype: At one end the junction does not follow the germline gene, possibly because of a read error. The chain employs TRBV27 and TRBJ1-4, with D unresolved. Germline lookup yields CDR1 MNHEY and CDR2 SMNVEV (reference sequence). The CDR3 length is 14 residues. The CDR3 sequence is CVSSRTATNEKLFF. CDR3 nucleotide sequence: TGTGTCAGCAGCCGGACTGCAACTAATGAAAAACTGTTTTTT.

Many counts were recorded for this clonotype. The rearrangement uses TRBV28 and TRBJ2-2; D call uncertain. V was pared by 2 bases and J by 7 bases, with 11 bases between. The CDR3 totals 14 residues. Per the germline V gene, CDR1 is MDHEN and CDR2 is SYDVKM. The CDR3 here is CASSLNLQIGELFF. CDR3 coding DNA: TGTGCCAGCAGTTTAAATCTGCAGATCGGGGAGCTGTTTTTT.

The chain recombines TRBV29-1 with TRBJ1-2; 9 bases are shared with TRBD1. V dropped 5 bases and J dropped 6; count of bases not matched to a gene: 4. In germline, CDR1 is SQVTM, CDR2 ANQGSEA. CDR3 length: 12 residues. The DNA for the CDR3 is TGCAGCGTTTCGGGACAGGGTAATGGCTACACCTTC. This sequence encodes CSVSGQGNGYTF.

This chain uses TRBV7-3 with TRBJ2-5; 14 bases agree with TRBD2. The CDR3 spans 17 residues. Germline loops: CDR1 SGHTA, CDR2 FQGTGA. Trimming took 4 bases from V and 5 from J; bases not matched to a gene: 9. The CDR3 nucleotides are TGTGCCAGCAGCTCCTCCGGGACTAGCGGGAGAGAGGAGACCCAGTACTTC. Its translation: CASSSSGTSGREETQYF.

This clonotype appeared a few times. The genes are TRBV28 and TRBJ1-5; 7 nucleotides match TRBD1. The CDR3 is 15 residues long. Germline values: CDR1 MDHEN, CDR2 SYDVKM. J was trimmed by 5 bases and V by 2 bases; bases with no gene match: 6. CDR3 sequence (DNA): TGTGCCAGCAGTTTAATAGGACAGGAGTATCAGCCCCAGCATTTT. This translates into CASSLIGQEYQPQHF.

The chain employs TRBV7-2 and TRBJ2-1; D is undetermined. Germline assignment: CDR1 SGHTA and CDR2 FQGNSA. The CDR3 contains 14 residues. V gave up 1 base and J gave up 4 bases, with 8 bases separating them. The DNA for the CDR3 is TGTGCCAGCAGCTTAGACGGTATATACAATGAGCAGTTCTTC. Amino acids: CASSLDGIYNEQFF.

This clonotype has at least ten counts. V usage is TRBV4-3 and J usage is TRBJ2-7; 7 nucleotides match TRBD2. The CDR3 extends over 13 amino acids. Germline-derived CDR1 and CDR2 are LGHNA and YSLEER. J lost 7 bases, V lost 2 bases, and 5 bases had no gene match. The CDR3 DNA reads TGCGCCAGCAGCCAATGGGGAGGGTCTGAGCAGTACTTC. Translating gives CASSQWGGSEQYF.

The chain carries TRBV18 and TRBJ1-2; weak D call: TRBD1 (6 bases). Germline CDR1 KGHSH, CDR2 LQKENI. Between the trimmed V and J ends, which lost 2 bases and 6 bases, there was a span of 10 bases. CDR3 size: 13 residues. Here the CDR3 reads CASSPSPGDGYTF. The CDR3 bases are TGTGCCAGCTCACCATCCCCAGGGGATGGCTACACCTTC.

This clonotype was seen at least ten times. The CDR3 DNA reads as TGTGCCAGCAGTTTAGCGGGGGGCGACTACGAGCAGTACTTC. It is translated as CASSLAGGDYEQYF. The V and J genes are TRBV12-3 or TRBV12-4 and TRBJ2-7; D tentatively fits TRBD1 or TRBD2 (6 bases each). The CDR3 runs to 14 residues. Between the trimmed V and J ends, which lost 0 bases and 3 bases, there was a span of 9 bases.

This rearrangement joins TRBV7-8 to TRBJ2-3, with 11 nucleotides matching TRBD2. The CDR3 has 17 amino acids. J gave up 3 bases and V 5 bases, and 10 bases lay outside the gene matches. The germline V gene has CDR1 SGHVS and CDR2 FQNEAQ. This CDR3 is CASSPGVAGGPTDTQYF. CDR3 in DNA: TGTGCCAGCAGCCCCGGGGTAGCGGGAGGGCCGACAGATACGCAGTATTTT. The variable domain in full, with the rest retrieved from reference TRBV7-8 and TRBJ2-3, is GAGVSQSPRYKVAKRGQDVALRCDPISGHVSLFWYQQALGQGPEFLTYFQNEAQLDKSGLPSDRFFAERPEGSVSTLKIQRTQQEDSAVYLCASSPGVAGGPTDTQYFGPGTRLTVL.

The chain carries TRBV4-2 and TRBJ2-3, with 12 nucleotides matching TRBD2. V shed 3 bases and J 4 bases; nucleotides not matched to a gene: 5. Per the germline V gene, CDR1 is LGHNA and CDR2 is YNFKEQ. The CDR3 sequence is 16 residues long. The CDR3 loop reads CASSQYLAGGADTQYF. CDR3 DNA: TGTGCCAGCAGCCAGTATCTAGCGGGGGGGGCAGATACGCAGTATTTT.

In this sample, this clonotype turned up many times. The chain is built from TRBV7-8 and TRBJ2-7; 10 bases are a match to TRBD2. V shed 2 bases, J shed 5 bases, and the junction held 3 bases outside the gene matches. There are 14 residues in the CDR3. Germline V CDR1 and CDR2: SGHVS, FQNEAQ. CDR3 region: CASSLLAGVDEQYF. The DNA for the CDR3 is TGTGCCAGCAGCTTACTAGCGGGAGTAGACGAGCAGTACTTC.

The chain recombines TRBV11-2 with TRBJ2-1, with 14 bases aligning to TRBD2. The CDR3 loop spans 22 amino acids. Germline V gene data show CDR1 as SGHAT and CDR2 as FQNNGV. J was trimmed by 3 bases and V by 5 bases; bases with no gene match: 21. The CDR3 region has the DNA TGTGCCAGCAGCCAAGAGATTAGGCCGGGACTAGCGGGAGTTGCTAACTACAATGAGCAGTTCTTC. This codes for CASSQEIRPGLAGVANYNEQFF.

The V gene is TRBV12-3 or TRBV12-4, the J gene TRBJ2-5, with D tentatively TRBD1 or TRBD2 (5 bases each). This CDR3 spans 13 amino acids. The V end was cut by 8 bases, the J end by 1 base, with 11 bases between. The CDR3 loop is CASRRGSQETQYF. CDR3 DNA sequence: TGTGCCAGCCGTCGGGGCAGCCAAGAGACCCAGTACTTC.

The chain employs TRBV5-4 and TRBJ1-1; possibly TRBD1 for D (5 bases). The length of the CDR3 is 14 residues. Trimming removed 4 bases at V and 8 bases at J, with 18 bases between. Germline CDR1 is SGHNT and CDR2 is YYREEE (reference sequence). CDR3 nucleotides: TGTGCCAGCAGCCCCCACCAGGCCCGGACAGAAGCTTTCTTT. Translated, it gives CASSPHQARTEAFF.

Comments on this clonotype: At one of its ends the junction is not consistent with the germline gene, which may arise from a read error. The chain carries TRBV7-6 and TRBJ2-3, with a possible D match to TRBD2 (6 bases). This CDR3 contains 20 residues. From germline, CDR1 is SGHVS and CDR2 FNYEAQ. CDR3: CASSLIPLAPSVTSIDTQYF. CDR3 nucleotides: TGTGCCAGCAGCTTAATCCCACTCGCTCCTAGCGTCACTAGCATAGATACGCAGTATTTT.

J is TRBJ2-2 and V is TRBV6-2 or TRBV6-3; 10 nucleotides match TRBD2. Germline CDR1 and CDR2: MNHEY and SVGEGT. Trimming removed 4 bases from V and 3 bases from J; junction bases left unmatched: 5. The CDR3 runs to 16 residues. The CDR3 sequence: CASSSPLAGDTGELFF. In DNA, the CDR3 is TGTGCCAGCAGTTCACCGCTAGCGGGAGACACCGGGGAGCTGTTTTTT.

This clonotype was recorded at least ten times. The V call is TRBV6-2 or TRBV6-3, the J call TRBJ2-1; 8 positions agree with TRBD1. The CDR3 totals 15 residues. From germline, CDR1 is MNHEY and CDR2 SVGEGT. V shed 7 bases, J shed 3 bases, and the junction held 8 bases outside the gene matches. Written as DNA, the CDR3 is TGTGCCAGCACAGGTTTGGGACAGGACTACAATGAGCAGTTCTTC. Its translation: CASTGLGQDYNEQFF.

This clonotype was seen many times. V is TRBV28 and J is TRBJ2-1, with D unresolved. CDR1 is MDHEN and CDR2 is SYDVKM in the germline V gene. The V and J ends lost 5 bases and 0 bases respectively, with 8 bases between them. The CDR3 contains 14 residues. The CDR3 loop reads CASSPSSSYNEQFF. CDR3 in DNA: TGTGCCAGCAGTCCTAGTAGCTCCTACAATGAGCAGTTCTTC.

In its sample, this clonotype was seen a few times. J is TRBJ1-1 and V is TRBV18; tentatively, D is TRBD1 (5 bases). CDR1 KGHSH and CDR2 LQKENI come from the germline V gene. The CDR3 sequence is 14 residues long. The V gene lost 7 bases and the J gene lost 1 base, with 13 bases spanning the gap. The CDR3 sequence is CASLSGRGNTEAFF. The CDR3 DNA sequence: TGTGCCAGCTTATCAGGGCGAGGGAACACTGAAGCTTTCTTT.

This clonotype was observed at least ten times. The V gene is TRBV7-2, the J gene TRBJ2-1; D is possibly TRBD2 (6 bases). V gave up 0 bases and J gave up 4 bases, with 13 bases separating them. This CDR3 has 16 residues. The germline CDR1 and CDR2 sequences are SGHTA and FQGNSA. The CDR3 nucleotides read TGTGCCAGCAGCTTAGCGACGGAGCGGGCATACAATGAGCAGTTCTTC. This sequence encodes CASSLATERAYNEQFF.

This clonotype was counted many times. V gene TRBV28 combines with J gene TRBJ2-7; 9 bases fit TRBD1. Germline CDR1 and CDR2: MDHEN and SYDVKM. V dropped 5 bases and J dropped 6; count of bases not matched to a gene: 11. The CDR3 sequence is 15 residues long. The CDR3 DNA reads TGTGCCAGCAGTGCCCCGGGACAGGGTACGATCGAGCAGTACTTC. Amino acids: CASSAPGQGTIEQYF.

This clonotype was counted many times. This chain joins TRBV29-1 and TRBJ2-7; TRBD1 matches at 8 bases. The CDR3 is 15 residues long. Germline values: CDR1 SQVTM, CDR2 ANQGSEA. Trimming at V came to 3 bases and at J to 3 bases, leaving 10 bases not matched to a gene. In DNA form, the CDR3 reads TGCAGCGTTGATGATTTCAGGGGGCGCCGCTACGAGCAGTACTTC. Its translation is CSVDDFRGRRYEQYF.

This clonotype was recorded at least ten times. The chain uses TRBV7-9 and TRBJ1-5, with D possibly being TRBD1 (5 bases). Trimming shortened V by 5 bases and J by 5 bases, and 16 bases separated the two germline ends. Germline V gene sequence: CDR1 SEHNR, CDR2 FQNEAQ (reference sequence). The CDR3 consists of 15 residues. CDR3 DNA sequence: TGTGCCAGCAGCGGCCCCGGGGGGAGCGATCAGCCCCAGCATTTT. It codes for CASSGPGGSDQPQHF.

This clonotype has ten or more counts. The rearrangement joins TRBV12-3 or TRBV12-4 to TRBJ1-4; D may be TRBD1 (5 bases). This CDR3 is built from 13 residues. V was shortened by 4 bases and J by 6 bases, with 9 bases between the two germline ends. CDR3: CASSSQGDEKLFF. The CDR3 coding sequence is TGTGCCAGCAGTTCCCAGGGAGATGAAAAACTGTTTTTT.

This clonotype showed up many times. The chain couples TRBV5-4 to TRBJ1-2, with 8 bases lining up with TRBD1. The germline CDR1 and CDR2 sequences are SGHNT and YYREEE (reference sequence). The ends lost 4 bases at V and 2 bases at J; junction bases unmatched: 10. The CDR3 contains 16 residues. CDR3 loop: CASSPAIGQGNYGYTF. The DNA for the CDR3 is TGTGCCAGCAGCCCCGCAATTGGACAGGGCAACTATGGCTACACCTTC.

In its sample, this clonotype was seen many times. V is TRBV6-2 or TRBV6-3 and J is TRBJ2-7; weak D call: TRBD1 (6 bases). Germline CDR1 reads MNHEY; CDR2 reads SVGEGT. The CDR3 sequence is 14 residues long. The ends were cut back, 1 base at V and 1 base at J, with 8 bases in the middle. The CDR3 sequence: CASSYFRGSYEQYF. The CDR3 DNA reads TGTGCCAGCAGTTACTTCAGGGGTTCCTACGAGCAGTACTTC.